Each of the 3 T cell receptor beta chains below was sequenced from the same sample in a study of T-cell reconstitution after alpha-beta-depleted transplantation in children. Unique molecular identifiers were incorporated into the prepared TCRbeta library. One entry per CDR3 protein, called by TCRdb with MiXCR from the PCR reads. The sample records roughly 500,000 distinct CDR3 sequences, roughly 10% being singletons. The sequences come from PBMCs, collected before TCRalphabeta/CD19-depleted stem cell transplant. These TCRs come from a child aged 2-15 years with inherited bone marrow failure, due to receive a stem cell transplant.

This clonotype was seen repeatedly, ten times or more. This chain uses TRBV12-3 or TRBV12-4 with TRBJ2-3; D is perhaps TRBD1 (6 bases). CDR3 length equals 12 residues. V lost 6 bases, J lost 5 bases, and 9 bases lay in between. The CDR3 coding sequence is TGTGCCAGCAGGCTAGGGGGAGATACGCAGTATTTT. Its translation is CASRLGGDTQYF.

This clonotype has just a few counts. The chain has TRBV13 and TRBJ1-2, with 8 positions matching TRBD1. Losses at the gene ends were 2 bases for V and 8 bases for J; bases not matched to a gene: 10. The germline V gene encodes CDR1 PRHDT and CDR2 FYEKMQ (reference sequence). The CDR3 has 15 residues. CDR3 amino acids: CASSLSASDRAGYTF. The DNA of the CDR3 is TGTGCCAGCAGCTTATCGGCCTCGGACAGGGCCGGCTACACCTTC.

This chain links TRBV19 with TRBJ2-1; 10 bases map to TRBD2. CDR3 length equals 14 residues. J lost 9 bases, V lost 5 bases, and 7 bases had no gene match. Germline V CDR1 and CDR2: LNHDA, SQIVND (reference sequence). The CDR3 bases are TGTGCCAGTAGTCGTATAGCGGGAGGAGGTGAGCAGTTCTTC. Its translation is CASSRIAGGGEQFF.